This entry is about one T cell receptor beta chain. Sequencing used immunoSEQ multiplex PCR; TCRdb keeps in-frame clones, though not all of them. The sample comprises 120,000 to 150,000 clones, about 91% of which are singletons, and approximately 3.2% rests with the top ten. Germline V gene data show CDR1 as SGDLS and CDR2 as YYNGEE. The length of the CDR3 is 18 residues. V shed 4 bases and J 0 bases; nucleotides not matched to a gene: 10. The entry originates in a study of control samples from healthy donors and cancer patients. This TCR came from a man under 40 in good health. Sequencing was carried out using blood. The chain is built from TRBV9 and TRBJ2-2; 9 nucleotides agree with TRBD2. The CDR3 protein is CASSPRSGGLANTGELFF. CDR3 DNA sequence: TGTGCCAGCAGCCCGCGTAGCGGGGGCCTCGCGAACACCGGGGAGCTGTTTTTT. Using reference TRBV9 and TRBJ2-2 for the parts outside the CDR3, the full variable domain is DSGVTQTPKHLITATGQRVTLRCSPRSGDLSVYWYQQSLDQGLQFLIQYYNGEERAKGNILERFSAQQFPDLHSELNLSSLELGDSALYFCASSPRSGGLANTGELFFGEGSRLTVL.